This T cell receptor beta chain was recorded in a study of shared T cell receptors in the human thymus. Only in-frame clones appear in the TCRdb table, and some are missing; sequencing was by immunoSEQ multiplex PCR. Of roughly 550,000 clones detected, around 78% appear once; the ten largest clones hold about 0.013%. The CDR3 loop spans 19 amino acids. Germline lookup yields CDR1 MNHEY and CDR2 SMNVEV (reference sequence). The junction had 6 bases not matched to a gene; V was cut back by 2 bases and J by 1 base. The sample was also linked to a second study, of human thymus T cells. That publication notes: Thymus was obtained from resections taken during corrective heart surgery.

This TCR was recovered from a boy under two years old with a congenital heart defect. The chain links TRBV27 to TRBJ2-1; 15 bases fit TRBD2. The sample comprised thymocytes. As DNA, the CDR3 is TGTGCCAGCAGTTTAAGGGGGACTAGCGGGAGGACGTCCTACAATGAGCAGTTCTTC. Amino acids: CASSLRGTSGRTSYNEQFF.